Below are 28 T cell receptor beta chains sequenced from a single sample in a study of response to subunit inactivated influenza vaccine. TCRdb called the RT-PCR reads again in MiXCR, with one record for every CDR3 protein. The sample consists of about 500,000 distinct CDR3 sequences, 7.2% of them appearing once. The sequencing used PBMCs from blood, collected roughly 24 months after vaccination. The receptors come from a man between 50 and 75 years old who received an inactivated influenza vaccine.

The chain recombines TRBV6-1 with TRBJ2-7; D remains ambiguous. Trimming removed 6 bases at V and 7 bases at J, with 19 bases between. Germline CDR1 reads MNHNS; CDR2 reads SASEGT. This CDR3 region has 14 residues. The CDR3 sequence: CASRLARRSHEQYF. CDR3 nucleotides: TGTGCCAGCAGATTGGCTAGAAGATCTCATGAGCAGTACTTC.

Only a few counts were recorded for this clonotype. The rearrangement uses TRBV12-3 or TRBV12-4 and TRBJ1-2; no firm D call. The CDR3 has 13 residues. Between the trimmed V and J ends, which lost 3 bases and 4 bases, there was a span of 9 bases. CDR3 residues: CASSFRSVYGYTF. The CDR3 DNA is TGTGCCAGCAGTTTTAGGTCAGTCTATGGCTACACCTTC.

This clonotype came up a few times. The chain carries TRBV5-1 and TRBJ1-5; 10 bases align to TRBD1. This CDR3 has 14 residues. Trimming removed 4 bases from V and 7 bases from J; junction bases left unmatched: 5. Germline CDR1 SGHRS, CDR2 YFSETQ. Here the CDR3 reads CASSPRTGGQPQHF. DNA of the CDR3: TGCGCCAGCAGCCCCCGGACAGGGGGGCAGCCCCAGCATTTT.

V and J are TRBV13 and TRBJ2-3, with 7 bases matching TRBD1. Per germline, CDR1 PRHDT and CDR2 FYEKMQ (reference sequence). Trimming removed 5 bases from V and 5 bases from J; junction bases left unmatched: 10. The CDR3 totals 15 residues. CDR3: CASSRQGFSEDTQYF. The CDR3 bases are TGTGCCAGCAGCCGACAGGGTTTCAGTGAAGATACGCAGTATTTT.

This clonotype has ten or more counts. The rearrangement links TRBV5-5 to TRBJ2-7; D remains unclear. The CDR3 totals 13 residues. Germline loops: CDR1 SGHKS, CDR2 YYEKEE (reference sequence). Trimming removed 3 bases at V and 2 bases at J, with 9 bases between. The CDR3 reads CASSSDPTYEQYF. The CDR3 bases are TGTGCCAGCAGCTCAGACCCTACCTACGAGCAGTACTTC.

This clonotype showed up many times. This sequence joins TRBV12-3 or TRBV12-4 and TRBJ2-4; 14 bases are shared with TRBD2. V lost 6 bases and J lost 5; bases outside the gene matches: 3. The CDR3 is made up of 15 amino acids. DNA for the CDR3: TGTGCCAGCAGCTCGGGACTAGCGGGGGAAAACATTCAGTACTTC. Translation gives CASSSGLAGENIQYF.

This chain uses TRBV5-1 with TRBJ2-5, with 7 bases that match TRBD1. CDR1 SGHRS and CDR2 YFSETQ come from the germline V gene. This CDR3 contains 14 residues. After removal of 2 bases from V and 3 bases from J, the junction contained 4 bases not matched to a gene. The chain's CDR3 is CASSLHGTEETQYF. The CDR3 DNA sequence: TGCGCCAGCAGCTTACATGGGACAGAAGAGACCCAGTACTTC.

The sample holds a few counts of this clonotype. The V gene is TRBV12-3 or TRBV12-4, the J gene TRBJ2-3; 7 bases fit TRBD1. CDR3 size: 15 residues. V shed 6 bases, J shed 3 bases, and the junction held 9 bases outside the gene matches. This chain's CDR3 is CASSQTGLSTDTQYF. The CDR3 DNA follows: TGTGCCAGCAGCCAGACAGGGTTATCGACAGATACGCAGTATTTT.

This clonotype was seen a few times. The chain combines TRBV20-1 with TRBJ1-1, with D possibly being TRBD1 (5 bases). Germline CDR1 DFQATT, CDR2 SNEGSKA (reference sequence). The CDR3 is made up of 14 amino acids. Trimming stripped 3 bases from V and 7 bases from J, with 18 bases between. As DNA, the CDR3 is TGCAGTGCTAGTCCGGGGGGTTGGGGGGGTGAAGCTTTCTTT. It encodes CSASPGGWGGEAFF.

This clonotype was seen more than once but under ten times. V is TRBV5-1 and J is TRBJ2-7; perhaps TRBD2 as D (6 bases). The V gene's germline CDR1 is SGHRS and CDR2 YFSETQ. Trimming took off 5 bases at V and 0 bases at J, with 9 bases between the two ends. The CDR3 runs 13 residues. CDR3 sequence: CASRATSSYEQYF. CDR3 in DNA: TGCGCCAGCAGGGCGACTAGCTCCTACGAGCAGTACTTC.

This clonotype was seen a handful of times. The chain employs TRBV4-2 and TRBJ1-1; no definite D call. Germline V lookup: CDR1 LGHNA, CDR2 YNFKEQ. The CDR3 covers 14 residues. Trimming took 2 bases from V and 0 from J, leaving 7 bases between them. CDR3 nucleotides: TGTGCCAGCAGCCAACCTTCCGTGAACACTGAAGCTTTCTTT. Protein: CASSQPSVNTEAFF.

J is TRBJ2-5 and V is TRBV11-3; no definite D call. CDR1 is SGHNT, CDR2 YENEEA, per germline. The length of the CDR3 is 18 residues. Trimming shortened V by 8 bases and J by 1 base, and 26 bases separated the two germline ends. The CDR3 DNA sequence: TGTGCCAGCCCGGTTGAATACGGGCTGAGGAGATGCCAAGAGACCCAGTACTTC. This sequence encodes CASPVEYGLRRCQETQYF.

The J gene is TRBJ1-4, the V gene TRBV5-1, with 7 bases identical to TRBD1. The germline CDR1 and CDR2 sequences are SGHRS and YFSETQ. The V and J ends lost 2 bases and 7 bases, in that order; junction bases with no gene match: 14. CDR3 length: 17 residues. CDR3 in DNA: TGCGCCAGCAGCTTCTCGCAGGGGGTAAAAGGGGGTGAAAAACTGTTTTTT. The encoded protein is CASSFSQGVKGGEKLFF.

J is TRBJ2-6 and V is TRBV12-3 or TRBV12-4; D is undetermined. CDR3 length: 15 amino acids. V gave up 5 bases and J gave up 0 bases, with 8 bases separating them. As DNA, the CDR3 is TGTGCCAGCAGTCGCCGGGCCTCTGGGGCCAACGTCCTGACTTTC. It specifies CASSRRASGANVLTF.

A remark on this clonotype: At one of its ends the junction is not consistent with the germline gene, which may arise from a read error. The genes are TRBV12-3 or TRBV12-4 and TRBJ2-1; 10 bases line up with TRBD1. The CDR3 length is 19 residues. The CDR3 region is CASSLGFPSGTGVVDEQFF. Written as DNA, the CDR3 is TGTGCCAGCAGCTTAGGGTTTCCTTCCGGGACAGGGGTAGTCGATGAGCAGTTCTTC.

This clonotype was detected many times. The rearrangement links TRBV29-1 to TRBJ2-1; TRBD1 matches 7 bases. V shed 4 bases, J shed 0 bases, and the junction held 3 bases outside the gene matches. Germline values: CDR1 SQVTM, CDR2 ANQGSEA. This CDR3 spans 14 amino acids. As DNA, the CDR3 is TGCAGCGTTGTGGACAGGCTCTCCTACAATGAGCAGTTCTTC. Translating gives CSVVDRLSYNEQFF.

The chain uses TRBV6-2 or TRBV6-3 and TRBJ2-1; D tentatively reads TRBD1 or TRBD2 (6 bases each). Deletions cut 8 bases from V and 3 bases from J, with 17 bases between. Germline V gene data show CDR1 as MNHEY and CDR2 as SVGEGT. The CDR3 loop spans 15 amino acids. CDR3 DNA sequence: TGTGCCAGCCAACTTACAGGGCGGGACTACAATGAGCAGTTCTTC. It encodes CASQLTGRDYNEQFF.

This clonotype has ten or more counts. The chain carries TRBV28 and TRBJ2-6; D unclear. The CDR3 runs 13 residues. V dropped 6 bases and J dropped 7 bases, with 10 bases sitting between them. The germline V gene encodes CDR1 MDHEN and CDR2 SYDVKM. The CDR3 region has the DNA TGTGCCAGCAGCCGCGATATAGCCAACGTCCTGACTTTC. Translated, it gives CASSRDIANVLTF.

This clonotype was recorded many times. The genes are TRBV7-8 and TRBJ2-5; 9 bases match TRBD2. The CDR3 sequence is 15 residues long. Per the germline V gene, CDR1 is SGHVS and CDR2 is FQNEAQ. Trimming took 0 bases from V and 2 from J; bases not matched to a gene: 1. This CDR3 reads CASSLATSGQETQYF. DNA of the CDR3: TGTGCCAGCAGCTTAGCGACTAGCGGACAAGAGACCCAGTACTTC.

This chain's CDR3 is CASTRTGRDGYTF. For the CDR3, the DNA is TGTGCCAGCACCCGGACAGGGCGGGATGGCTACACCTTC. V is TRBV28 and J is TRBJ1-2, with TRBD1 identical over 8 bases. The CDR3 length is 13 residues. V gave up 7 bases and J gave up 6 bases; unmatched junction bases: 7. Germline CDR1 MDHEN, CDR2 SYDVKM.

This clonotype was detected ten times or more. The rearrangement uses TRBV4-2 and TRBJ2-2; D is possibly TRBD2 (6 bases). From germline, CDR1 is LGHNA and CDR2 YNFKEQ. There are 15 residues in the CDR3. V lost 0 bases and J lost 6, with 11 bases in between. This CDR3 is CASSQEPGVAGELFF. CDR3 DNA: TGTGCCAGCAGCCAAGAACCGGGAGTGGCCGGGGAGCTGTTTTTT.

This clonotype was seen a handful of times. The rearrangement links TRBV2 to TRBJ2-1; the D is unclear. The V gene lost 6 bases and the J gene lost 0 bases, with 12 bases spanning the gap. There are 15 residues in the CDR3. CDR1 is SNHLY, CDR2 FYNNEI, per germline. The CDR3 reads CASRNSFSSYNEQFF. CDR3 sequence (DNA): TGTGCCAGCAGAAACAGTTTTTCCTCCTACAATGAGCAGTTCTTC.

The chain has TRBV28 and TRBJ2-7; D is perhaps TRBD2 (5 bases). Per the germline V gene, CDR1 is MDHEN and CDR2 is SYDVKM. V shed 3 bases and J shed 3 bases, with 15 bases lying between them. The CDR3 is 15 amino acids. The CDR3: CASSLGDLALYEQYF. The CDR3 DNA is TGTGCCAGCAGTTTGGGAGACCTAGCTCTCTACGAGCAGTACTTC. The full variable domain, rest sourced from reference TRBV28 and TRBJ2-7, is DVKVTQSSRYLVKRTGEKVFLECVQDMDHENMFWYRQDPGLGLRLIYFSYDVKMKEKGDIPEGYSVSREKKERFSLILESASTNQTSMYLCASSLGDLALYEQYFGPGTRLTVT.

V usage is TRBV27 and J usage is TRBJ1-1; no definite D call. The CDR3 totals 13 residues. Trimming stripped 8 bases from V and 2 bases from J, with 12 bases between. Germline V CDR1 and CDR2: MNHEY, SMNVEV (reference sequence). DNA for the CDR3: TGTGCCAGCCTCTCGACACTTAACACTGAAGCTTTCTTT. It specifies CASLSTLNTEAFF.

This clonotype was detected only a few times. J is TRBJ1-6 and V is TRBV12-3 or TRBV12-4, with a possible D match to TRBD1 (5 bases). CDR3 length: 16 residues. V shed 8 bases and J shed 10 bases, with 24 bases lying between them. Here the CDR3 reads CASGLRGLGARSPLHF. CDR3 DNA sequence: TGTGCCAGCGGCCTGCGGGGATTAGGGGCGAGGTCACCCCTCCACTTT.

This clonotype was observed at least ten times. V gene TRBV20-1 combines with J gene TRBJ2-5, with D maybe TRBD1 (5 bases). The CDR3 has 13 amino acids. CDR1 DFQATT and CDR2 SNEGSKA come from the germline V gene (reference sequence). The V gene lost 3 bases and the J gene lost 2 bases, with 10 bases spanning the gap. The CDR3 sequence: CSASLGVQETQYF. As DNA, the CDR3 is TGCAGTGCTAGCCTAGGGGTACAAGAGACCCAGTACTTC.

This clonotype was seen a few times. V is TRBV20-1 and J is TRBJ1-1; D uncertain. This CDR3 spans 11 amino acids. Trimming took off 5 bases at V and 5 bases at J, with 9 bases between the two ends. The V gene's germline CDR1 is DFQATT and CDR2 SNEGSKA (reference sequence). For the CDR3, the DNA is TGCAGTGCTCTTCCTTTGACTGAAGCTTTCTTT. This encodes CSALPLTEAFF.

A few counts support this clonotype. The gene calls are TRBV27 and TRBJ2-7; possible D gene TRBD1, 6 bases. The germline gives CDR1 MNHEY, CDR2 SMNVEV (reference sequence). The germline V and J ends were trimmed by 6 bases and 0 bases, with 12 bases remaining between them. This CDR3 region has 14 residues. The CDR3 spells CASRRGQSSYEQYF. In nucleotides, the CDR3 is TGTGCCAGCAGGCGCGGACAGTCCTCCTACGAGCAGTACTTC.